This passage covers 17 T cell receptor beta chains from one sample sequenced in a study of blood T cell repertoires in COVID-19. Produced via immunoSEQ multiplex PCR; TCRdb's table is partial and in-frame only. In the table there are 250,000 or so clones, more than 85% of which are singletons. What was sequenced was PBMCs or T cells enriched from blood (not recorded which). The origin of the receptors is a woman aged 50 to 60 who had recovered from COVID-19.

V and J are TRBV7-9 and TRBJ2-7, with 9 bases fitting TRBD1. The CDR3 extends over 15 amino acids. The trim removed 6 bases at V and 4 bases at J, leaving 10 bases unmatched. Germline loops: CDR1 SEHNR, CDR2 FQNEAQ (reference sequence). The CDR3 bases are TGTGCCAGCAGTCGCTCCGGGACAGGGAATTACGAGCAGTACTTC. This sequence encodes CASSRSGTGNYEQYF.

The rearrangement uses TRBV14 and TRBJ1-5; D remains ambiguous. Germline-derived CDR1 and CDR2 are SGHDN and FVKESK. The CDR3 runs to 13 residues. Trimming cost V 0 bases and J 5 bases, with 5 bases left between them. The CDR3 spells CASSQDPDQPQHF. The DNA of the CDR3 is TGTGCCAGCAGCCAAGATCCTGATCAGCCCCAGCATTTT.

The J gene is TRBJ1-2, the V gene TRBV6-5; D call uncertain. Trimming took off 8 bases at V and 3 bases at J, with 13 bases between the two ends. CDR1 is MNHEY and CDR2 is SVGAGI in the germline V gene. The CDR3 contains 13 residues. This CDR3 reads CASARWTDYGYTF. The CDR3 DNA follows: TGTGCCAGCGCAAGATGGACTGACTATGGCTACACCTTC.

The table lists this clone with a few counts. In nucleotides, the CDR3 is TGCAGCGTTGAAGAAAACCTAGACTACTGGAATGAGCAGTTCTTC. As protein: CSVEENLDYWNEQFF. J is TRBJ2-1 and V is TRBV29-1, with D perhaps matching TRBD2 (5 bases). Trimming left V 0 bases short and J 7 bases short, with 16 bases between. The CDR3 totals 15 residues. The germline CDR1 and CDR2 sequences are SQVTM and ANQGSEA.

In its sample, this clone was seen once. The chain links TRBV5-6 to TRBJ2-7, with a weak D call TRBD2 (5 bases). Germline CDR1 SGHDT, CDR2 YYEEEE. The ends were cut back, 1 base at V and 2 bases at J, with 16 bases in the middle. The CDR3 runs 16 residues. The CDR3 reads CASSLRGSLFTYEQYF. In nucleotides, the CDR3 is TGTGCCAGCAGCTTGAGAGGGTCCCTCTTTACCTACGAGCAGTACTTC.

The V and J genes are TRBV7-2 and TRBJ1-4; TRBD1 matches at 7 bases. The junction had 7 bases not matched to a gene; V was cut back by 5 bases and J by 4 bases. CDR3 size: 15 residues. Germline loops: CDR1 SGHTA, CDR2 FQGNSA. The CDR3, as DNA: TGTGCCAGCAGCCGGGACAGCGGCTATAATGAAAAACTGTTTTTT. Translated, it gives CASSRDSGYNEKLFF.

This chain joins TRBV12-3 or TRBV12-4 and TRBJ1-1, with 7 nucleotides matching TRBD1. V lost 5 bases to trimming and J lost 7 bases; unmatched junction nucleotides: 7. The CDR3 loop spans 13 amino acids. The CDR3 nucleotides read TGTGCCAGCAGTCGCGGACAGGTGGATGAAGCTTTCTTT. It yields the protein CASSRGQVDEAFF.

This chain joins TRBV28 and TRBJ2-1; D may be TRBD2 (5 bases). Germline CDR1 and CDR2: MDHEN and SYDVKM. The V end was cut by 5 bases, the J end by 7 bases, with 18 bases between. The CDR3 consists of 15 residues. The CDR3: CASSPGVDRANEQFF. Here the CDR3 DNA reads TGTGCCAGCAGTCCCGGGGTAGATAGAGCGAATGAGCAGTTCTTC.

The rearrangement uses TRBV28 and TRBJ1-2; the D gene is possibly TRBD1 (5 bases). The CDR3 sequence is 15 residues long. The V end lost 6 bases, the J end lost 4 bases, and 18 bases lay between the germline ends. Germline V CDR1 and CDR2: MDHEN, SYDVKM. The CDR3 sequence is CASRAWARAPYGYTF. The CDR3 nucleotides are TGTGCCAGCAGGGCATGGGCCAGGGCTCCCTATGGCTACACCTTC.

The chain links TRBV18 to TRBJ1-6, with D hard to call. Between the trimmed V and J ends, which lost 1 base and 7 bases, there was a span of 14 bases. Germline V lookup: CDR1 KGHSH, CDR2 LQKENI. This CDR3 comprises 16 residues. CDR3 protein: CASSPLDMSGNSPLHF. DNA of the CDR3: TGTGCCAGCTCACCACTTGATATGAGCGGCAATTCACCCCTCCACTTT.

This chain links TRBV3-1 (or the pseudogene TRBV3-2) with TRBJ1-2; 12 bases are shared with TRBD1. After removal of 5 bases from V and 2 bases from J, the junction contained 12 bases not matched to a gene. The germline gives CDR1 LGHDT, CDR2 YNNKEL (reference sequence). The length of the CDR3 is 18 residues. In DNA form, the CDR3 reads TGTGCCAGCAGCGCACATCCAAAGGGACAGGGGGCAAACTATGGCTACACCTTC. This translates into CASSAHPKGQGANYGYTF.

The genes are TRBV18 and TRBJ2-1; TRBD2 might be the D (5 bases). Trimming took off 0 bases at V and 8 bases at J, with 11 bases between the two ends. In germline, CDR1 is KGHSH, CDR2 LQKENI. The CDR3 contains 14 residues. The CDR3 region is CASSPPVSRDEQFF. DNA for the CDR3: TGTGCCAGCTCACCACCAGTTTCGCGGGATGAGCAGTTCTTC.

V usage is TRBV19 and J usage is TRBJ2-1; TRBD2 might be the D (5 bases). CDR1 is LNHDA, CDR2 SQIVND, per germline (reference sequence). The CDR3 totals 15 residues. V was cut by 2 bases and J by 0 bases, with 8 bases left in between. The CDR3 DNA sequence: TGTGCCAGTAGTATATATAGCGCCTCCTACAATGAGCAGTTCTTC. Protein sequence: CASSIYSASYNEQFF.

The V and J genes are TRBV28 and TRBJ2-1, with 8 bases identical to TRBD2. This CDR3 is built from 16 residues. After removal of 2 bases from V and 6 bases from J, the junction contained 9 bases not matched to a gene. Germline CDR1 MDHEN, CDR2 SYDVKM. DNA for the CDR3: TGTGCCAGCAGTTTAATTTCGGGGGGGGAGTTCAATGAGCAGTTCTTC. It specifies CASSLISGGEFNEQFF. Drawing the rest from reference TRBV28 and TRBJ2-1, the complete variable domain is DVKVTQSSRYLVKRTGEKVFLECVQDMDHENMFWYRQDPGLGLRLIYFSYDVKMKEKGDIPEGYSVSREKKERFSLILESASTNQTSMYLCASSLISGGEFNEQFFGPGTRLTVL.

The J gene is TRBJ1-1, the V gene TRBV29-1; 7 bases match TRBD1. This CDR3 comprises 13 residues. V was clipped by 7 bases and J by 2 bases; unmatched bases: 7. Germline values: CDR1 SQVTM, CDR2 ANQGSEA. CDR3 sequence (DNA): TGCAGCGCCCGCGGACAGGTCAACACTGAAGCTTTCTTT. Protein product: CSARGQVNTEAFF.

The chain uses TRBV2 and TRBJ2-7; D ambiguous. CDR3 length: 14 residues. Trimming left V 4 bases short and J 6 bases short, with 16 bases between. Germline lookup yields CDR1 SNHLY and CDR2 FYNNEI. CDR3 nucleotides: TGTGCCAGCAGTGGCGGAGCCCGGTCTCTCGAGCAGTACTTC. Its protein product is CASSGGARSLEQYF.

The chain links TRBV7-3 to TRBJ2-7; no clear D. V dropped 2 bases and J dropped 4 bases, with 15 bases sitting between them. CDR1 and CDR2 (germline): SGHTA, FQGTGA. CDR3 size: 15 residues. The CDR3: CASSLQGSAGYEQYF. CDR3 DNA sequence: TGTGCCAGCAGCTTACAAGGATCGGCAGGATACGAGCAGTACTTC. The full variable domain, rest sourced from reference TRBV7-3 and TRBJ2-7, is GAGVSQTPSNKVTEKGKYVELRCDPISGHTALYWYRQSLGQGPEFLIYFQGTGAADDSGLPNDRFFAVRPEGSVSTLKIQRTERGDSAVYLCASSLQGSAGYEQYFGPGTRLTVT.